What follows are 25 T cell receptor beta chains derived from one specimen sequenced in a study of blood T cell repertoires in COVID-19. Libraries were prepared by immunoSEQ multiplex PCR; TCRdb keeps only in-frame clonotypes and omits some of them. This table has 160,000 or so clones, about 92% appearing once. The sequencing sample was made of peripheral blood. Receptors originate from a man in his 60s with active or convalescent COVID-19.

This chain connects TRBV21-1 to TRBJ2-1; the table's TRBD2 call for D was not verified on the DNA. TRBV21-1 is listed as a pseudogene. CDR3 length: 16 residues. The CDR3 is CASSKDAREGYNEQFF. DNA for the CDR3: TGTGCCAGCAGCAAAGATGCGCGGGAGGGGTACAATGAGCAGTTCTTC.

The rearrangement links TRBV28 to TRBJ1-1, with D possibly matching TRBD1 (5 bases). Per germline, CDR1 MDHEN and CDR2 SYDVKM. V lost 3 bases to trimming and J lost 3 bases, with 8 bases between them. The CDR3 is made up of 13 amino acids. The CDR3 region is CASSFPRDTEAFF. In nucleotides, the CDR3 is TGTGCCAGCAGTTTTCCCAGGGACACTGAAGCTTTCTTT.

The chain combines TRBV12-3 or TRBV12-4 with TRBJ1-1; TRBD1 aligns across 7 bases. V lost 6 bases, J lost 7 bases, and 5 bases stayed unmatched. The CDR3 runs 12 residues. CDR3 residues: CASRTRDSEAFF. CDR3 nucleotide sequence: TGTGCCAGCAGGACTCGGGACAGTGAAGCTTTCTTT.

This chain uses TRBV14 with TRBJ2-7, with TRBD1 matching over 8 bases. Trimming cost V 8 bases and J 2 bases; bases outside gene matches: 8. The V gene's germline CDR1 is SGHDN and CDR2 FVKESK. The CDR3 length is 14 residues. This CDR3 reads CASQDREPPYEQYF. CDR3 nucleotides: TGTGCCAGCCAGGACAGGGAGCCACCCTACGAGCAGTACTTC. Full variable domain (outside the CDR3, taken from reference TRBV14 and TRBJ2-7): EAGVTQFPSHSVIEKGQTVTLRCDPISGHDNLYWYRRVMGKEIKFLLHFVKESKQDESGMPNNRFLAERTGGTYSTLKVQPAELEDSGVYFCASQDREPPYEQYFGPGTRLTVT.

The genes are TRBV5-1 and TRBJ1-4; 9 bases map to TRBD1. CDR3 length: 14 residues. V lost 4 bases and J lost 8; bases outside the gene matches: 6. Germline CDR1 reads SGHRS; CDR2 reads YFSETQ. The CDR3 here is CASSEGQGGEKLFF. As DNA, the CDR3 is TGCGCCAGCAGCGAGGGACAGGGTGGGGAAAAACTGTTTTTT.

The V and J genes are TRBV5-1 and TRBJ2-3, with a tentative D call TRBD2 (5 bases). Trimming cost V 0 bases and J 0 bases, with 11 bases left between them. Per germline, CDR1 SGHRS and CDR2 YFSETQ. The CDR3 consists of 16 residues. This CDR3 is CASSLGAGFSTDTQYF. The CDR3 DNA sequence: TGCGCCAGCAGCTTGGGGGCGGGTTTCAGCACAGATACGCAGTATTTT.

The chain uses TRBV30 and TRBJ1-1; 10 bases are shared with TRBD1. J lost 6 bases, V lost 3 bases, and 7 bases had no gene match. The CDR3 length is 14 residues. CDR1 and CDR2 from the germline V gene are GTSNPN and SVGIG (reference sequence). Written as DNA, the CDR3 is TGTGCCTGGAGCATGTCCGACAGGGGGCCTGAAGCTTTCTTT. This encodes CAWSMSDRGPEAFF.

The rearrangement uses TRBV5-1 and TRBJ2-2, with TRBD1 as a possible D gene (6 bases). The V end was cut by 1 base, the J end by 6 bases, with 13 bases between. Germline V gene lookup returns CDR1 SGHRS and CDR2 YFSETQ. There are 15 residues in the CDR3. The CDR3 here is CASSLSGQGPGELFF. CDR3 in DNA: TGCGCCAGCAGCTTGTCAGGCCAGGGGCCCGGGGAGCTGTTTTTT.

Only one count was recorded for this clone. CDR3 nucleotide sequence: TGTGCCAGCAGTTCCACGGACAGGTGGGGCGACGAGCAGTACTTC. This encodes CASSSTDRWGDEQYF. The rearrangement uses TRBV6-5 and TRBJ2-7; TRBD1 matches at 7 bases. Trimming cost V 4 bases and J 5 bases; bases outside gene matches: 11. The CDR3 has 15 residues. The germline CDR1 and CDR2 sequences are MNHEY and SVGAGI.

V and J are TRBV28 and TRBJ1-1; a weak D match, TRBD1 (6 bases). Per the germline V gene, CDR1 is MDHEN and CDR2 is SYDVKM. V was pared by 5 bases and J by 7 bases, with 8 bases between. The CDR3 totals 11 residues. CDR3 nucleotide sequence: TGTGCCAGCAGTGGACAGTTTGAAGCTTTCTTT. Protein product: CASSGQFEAFF.

CDR3: CASSVAGGETQYF. In DNA, the CDR3 is TGTGCCAGCAGTGTAGCGGGGGGAGAGACCCAGTACTTC. V and J are TRBV25-1 and TRBJ2-5; TRBD2 aligns across 10 bases. The CDR3 is made up of 13 amino acids. Germline V gives CDR1 MGHDK, CDR2 SYGVNS. V shed 4 bases and J 4 bases; nucleotides not matched to a gene: 0.

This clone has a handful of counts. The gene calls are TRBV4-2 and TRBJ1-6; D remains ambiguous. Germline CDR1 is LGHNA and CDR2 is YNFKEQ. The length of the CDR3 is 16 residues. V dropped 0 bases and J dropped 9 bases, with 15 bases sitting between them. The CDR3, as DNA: TGTGCCAGCAGCCAAGAATTAATACAGTTACTTTCACCCCTCCACTTT. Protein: CASSQELIQLLSPLHF.

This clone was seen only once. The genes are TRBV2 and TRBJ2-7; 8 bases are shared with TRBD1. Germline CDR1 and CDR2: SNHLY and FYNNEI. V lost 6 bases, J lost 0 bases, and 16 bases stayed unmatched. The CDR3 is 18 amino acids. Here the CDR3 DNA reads TGTGCCAGCAGGTCCCCAGGACTGGGACAGGCAAGCTCCTACGAGCAGTACTTC. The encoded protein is CASRSPGLGQASSYEQYF.

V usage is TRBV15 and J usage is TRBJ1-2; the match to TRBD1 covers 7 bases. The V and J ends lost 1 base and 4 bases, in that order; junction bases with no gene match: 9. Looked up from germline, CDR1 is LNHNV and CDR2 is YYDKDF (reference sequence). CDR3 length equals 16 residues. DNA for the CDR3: TGTGCCACCAGCAGAGCCGGGGGGGACAGCTCCTATGGCTACACCTTC. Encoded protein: CATSRAGGDSSYGYTF.

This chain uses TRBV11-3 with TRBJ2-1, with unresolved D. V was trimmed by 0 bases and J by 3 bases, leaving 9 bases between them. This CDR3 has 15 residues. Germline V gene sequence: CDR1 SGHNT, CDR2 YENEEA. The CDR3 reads CASSLDQVDYNEQFF. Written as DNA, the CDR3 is TGTGCCAGCAGCTTAGATCAGGTCGACTACAATGAGCAGTTCTTC.

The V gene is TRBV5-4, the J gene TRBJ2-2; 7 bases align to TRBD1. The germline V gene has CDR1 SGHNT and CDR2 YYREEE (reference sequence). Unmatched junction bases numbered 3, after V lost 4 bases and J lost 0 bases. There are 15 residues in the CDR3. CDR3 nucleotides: TGTGCCAGCAGCAGGGACAGCTCGAACACCGGGGAGCTGTTTTTT. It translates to CASSRDSSNTGELFF.

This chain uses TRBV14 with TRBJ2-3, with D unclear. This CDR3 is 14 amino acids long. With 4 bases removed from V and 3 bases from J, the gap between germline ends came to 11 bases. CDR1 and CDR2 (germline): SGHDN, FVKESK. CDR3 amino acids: CASSRDYLTDTQYF. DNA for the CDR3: TGTGCCAGCAGCCGAGATTATTTAACAGATACGCAGTATTTT. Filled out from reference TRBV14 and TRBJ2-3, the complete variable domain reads EAGVTQFPSHSVIEKGQTVTLRCDPISGHDNLYWYRRVMGKEIKFLLHFVKESKQDESGMPNNRFLAERTGGTYSTLKVQPAELEDSGVYFCASSRDYLTDTQYFGPGTRLTVL.

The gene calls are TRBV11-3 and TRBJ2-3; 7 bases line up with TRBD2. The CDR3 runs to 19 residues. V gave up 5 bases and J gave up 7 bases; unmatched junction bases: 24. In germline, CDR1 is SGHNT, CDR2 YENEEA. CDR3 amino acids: CASSPGGGLLPFPPYTQYF. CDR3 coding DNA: TGTGCCAGCAGCCCCGGGGGAGGGCTCCTACCTTTCCCCCCCTATACGCAGTATTTT.

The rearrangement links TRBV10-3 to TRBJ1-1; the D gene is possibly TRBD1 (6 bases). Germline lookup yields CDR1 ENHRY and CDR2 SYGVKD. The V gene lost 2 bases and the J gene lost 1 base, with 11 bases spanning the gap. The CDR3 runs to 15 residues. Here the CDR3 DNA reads TGTGCCATCAGTGAGGGGTGGGGACAGAACACTGAAGCTTTCTTT. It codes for CAISEGWGQNTEAFF.

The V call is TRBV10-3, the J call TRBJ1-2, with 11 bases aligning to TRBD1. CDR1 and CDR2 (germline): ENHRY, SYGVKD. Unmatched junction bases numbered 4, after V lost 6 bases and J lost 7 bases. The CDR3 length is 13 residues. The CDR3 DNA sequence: TGTGCCATCAGGGACAGGGGGCGGGTTGGCTACACCTTC. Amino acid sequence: CAIRDRGRVGYTF.

Written as DNA, the CDR3 is TGTGCCAGCAGTTTCCTGGACAGGGTCCACAATGAGCAGTTCTTC. Protein: CASSFLDRVHNEQFF. The rearrangement joins TRBV27 to TRBJ2-1; 8 nucleotides agree with TRBD1. CDR3 length: 15 residues. Germline loops: CDR1 MNHEY, CDR2 SMNVEV (reference sequence). The junction had 6 bases not matched to a gene; V was cut back by 3 bases and J by 5 bases.

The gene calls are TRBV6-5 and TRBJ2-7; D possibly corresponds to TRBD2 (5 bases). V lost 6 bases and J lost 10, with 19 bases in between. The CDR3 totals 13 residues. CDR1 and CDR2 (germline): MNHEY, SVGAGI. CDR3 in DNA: TGTGCCAGCAGACTAGACAACCGGGATACACAGTACTTC. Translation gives CASRLDNRDTQYF.

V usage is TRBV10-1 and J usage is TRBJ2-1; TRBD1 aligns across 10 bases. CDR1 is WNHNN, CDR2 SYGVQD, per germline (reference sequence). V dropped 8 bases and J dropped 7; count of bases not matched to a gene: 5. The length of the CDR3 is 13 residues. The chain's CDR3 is CASAGTGVNEQFF. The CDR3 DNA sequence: TGCGCCAGCGCCGGGACAGGGGTGAATGAGCAGTTCTTC.

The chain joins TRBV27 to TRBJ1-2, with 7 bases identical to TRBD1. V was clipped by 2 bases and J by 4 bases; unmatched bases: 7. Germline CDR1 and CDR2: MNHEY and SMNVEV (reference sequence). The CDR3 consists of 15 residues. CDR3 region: CASSLNRGRGYGYTF. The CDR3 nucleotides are TGTGCCAGCAGTTTAAATAGGGGGCGCGGCTATGGCTACACCTTC.

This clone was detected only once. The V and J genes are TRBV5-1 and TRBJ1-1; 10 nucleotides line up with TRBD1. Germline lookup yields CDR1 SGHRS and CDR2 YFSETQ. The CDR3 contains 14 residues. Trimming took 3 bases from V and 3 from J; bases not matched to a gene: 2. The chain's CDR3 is CASSYGQGDTEAFF. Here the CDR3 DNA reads TGCGCCAGCAGCTACGGACAGGGGGACACTGAAGCTTTCTTT.